This T cell receptor beta chain was identified during a study of T cells expressing NK-cell markers. Using the 5' RACE reads, TCRdb records one entry per CDR3 protein without DNA. The sample holds 150,000 to 200,000 distinct CDR3 sequences. Germline CDR1 is DFQATT and CDR2 is SNEGSKA (reference sequence). The CDR3 runs to 17 residues. The sequence was collected from a man aged 18 to 69 in good health. The material sequenced was blood T cells: a sorted CD56 or NKG2C T cell subset, CD4+ or CD8+ T cells, or bulk PBMC T cells (not recorded which). This chain links TRBV20-1 with TRBJ1-5; TCRdb selects TRBD1, and the lack of DNA leaves this call unchecked. CDR3 region: CSARDRFGTYSNQPQHF.